The sequence of this TCR beta chain was determined in a study of T cell responses to AZD1222 COVID-19 vaccine. The germline V gene has CDR1 SEHNR and CDR2 FQNEAQ (reference sequence). V gave up 5 bases and J gave up 2 bases, with 5 bases separating them. This CDR3 comprises 12 residues. Measured with immunoSEQ multiplex PCR; TCRdb has only the in-frame clones, and not every one. The sample holds 140,000 to 150,000 clones, 85% to 95% seen once. The clonotype comes from an adult in good health. The material sequenced was peripheral blood, taken on day 0 of MenACWY control vaccination. The chain couples TRBV7-9 to TRBJ2-3; D is unclear. For the CDR3, the DNA is TGTGCCAGCAGCCCAGACACAGATACGCAGTATTTT. Encoded protein: CASSPDTDTQYF.